This T cell receptor beta chain was captured in a study of blood T cell repertoires in COVID-19. The protocol was immunoSEQ multiplex PCR, while the TCRdb copy is restricted to in-frame clones and leaves out a portion. The table lists just under 150,000 clones, roughly 84% of them singletons. This CDR3 is 14 amino acids long. After removal of 6 bases from V and 3 bases from J, the junction contained 7 bases not matched to a gene. The germline V gene has CDR1 SNHLY and CDR2 FYNNEI. The chain joins TRBV2 to TRBJ1-2, with TRBD1 matching 7 bases. The sequence was collected from a human donor in a cohort sampled during active COVID-19. Input material: peripheral blood. CDR3 in DNA: TGTGCCAGCAGCCTAGGGGGCGGGGACTATGGCTACACCTTC. Its translation: CASSLGGGDYGYTF.